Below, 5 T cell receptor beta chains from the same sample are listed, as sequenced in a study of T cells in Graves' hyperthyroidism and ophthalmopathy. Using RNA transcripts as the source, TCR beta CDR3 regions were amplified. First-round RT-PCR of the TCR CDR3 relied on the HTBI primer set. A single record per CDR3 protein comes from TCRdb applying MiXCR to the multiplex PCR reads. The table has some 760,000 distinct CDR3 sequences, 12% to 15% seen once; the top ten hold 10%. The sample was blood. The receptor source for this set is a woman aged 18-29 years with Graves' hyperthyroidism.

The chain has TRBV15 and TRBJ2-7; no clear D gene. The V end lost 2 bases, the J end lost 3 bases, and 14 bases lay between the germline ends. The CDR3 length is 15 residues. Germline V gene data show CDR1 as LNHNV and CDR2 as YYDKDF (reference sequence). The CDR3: CATSRSSNSNYEQYF. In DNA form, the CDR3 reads TGTGCCACCAGCAGATCTTCGAATTCTAACTACGAGCAGTACTTC.

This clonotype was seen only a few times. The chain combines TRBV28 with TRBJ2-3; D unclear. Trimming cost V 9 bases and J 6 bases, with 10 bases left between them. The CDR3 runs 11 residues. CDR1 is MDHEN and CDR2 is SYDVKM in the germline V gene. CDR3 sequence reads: CASLGFDTQYF. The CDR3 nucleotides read TGTGCCAGTCTTGGTTTTGATACGCAGTATTTT.

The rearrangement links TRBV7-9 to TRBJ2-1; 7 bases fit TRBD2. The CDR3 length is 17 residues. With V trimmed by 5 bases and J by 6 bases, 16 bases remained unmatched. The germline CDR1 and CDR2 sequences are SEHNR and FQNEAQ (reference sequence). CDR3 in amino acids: CASSEASLLAVSNEQFF. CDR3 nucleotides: TGTGCCAGCAGCGAGGCCTCCCTTCTAGCGGTCTCCAATGAGCAGTTCTTC.

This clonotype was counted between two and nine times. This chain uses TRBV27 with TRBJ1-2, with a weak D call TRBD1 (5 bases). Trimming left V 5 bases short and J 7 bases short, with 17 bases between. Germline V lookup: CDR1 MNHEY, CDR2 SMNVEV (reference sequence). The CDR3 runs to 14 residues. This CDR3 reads CASSPTTEQSGYTF. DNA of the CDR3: TGTGCCAGCAGTCCTACGACAGAACAAAGTGGCTACACCTTC.

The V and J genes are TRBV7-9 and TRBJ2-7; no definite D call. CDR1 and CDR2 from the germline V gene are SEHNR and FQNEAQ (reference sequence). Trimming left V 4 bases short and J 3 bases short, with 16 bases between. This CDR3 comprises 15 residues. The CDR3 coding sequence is TGTGCCAGCAGCTCCCCAGGCGGAAAGAACTACGAGCAGTACTTC. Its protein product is CASSSPGGKNYEQYF. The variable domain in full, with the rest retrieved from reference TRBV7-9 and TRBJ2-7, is DTGVSQNPRHKITKRGQNVTFRCDPISEHNRLYWYRQTLGQGPEFLTYFQNEAQLEKSRLLSDRFSAERPKGSFSTLEIQRTEQGDSAMYLCASSSPGGKNYEQYFGPGTRLTVT.